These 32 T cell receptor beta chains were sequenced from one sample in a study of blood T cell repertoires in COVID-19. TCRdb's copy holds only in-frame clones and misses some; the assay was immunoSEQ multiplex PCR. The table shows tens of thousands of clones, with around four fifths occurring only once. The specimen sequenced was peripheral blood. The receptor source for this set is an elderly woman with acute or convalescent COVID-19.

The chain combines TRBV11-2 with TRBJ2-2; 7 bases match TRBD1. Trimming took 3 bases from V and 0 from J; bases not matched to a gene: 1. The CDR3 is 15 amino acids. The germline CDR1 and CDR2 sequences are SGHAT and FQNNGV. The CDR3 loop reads CASSLGTANTGELFF. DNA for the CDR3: TGTGCCAGCAGCTTGGGGACAGCGAACACCGGGGAGCTGTTTTTT.

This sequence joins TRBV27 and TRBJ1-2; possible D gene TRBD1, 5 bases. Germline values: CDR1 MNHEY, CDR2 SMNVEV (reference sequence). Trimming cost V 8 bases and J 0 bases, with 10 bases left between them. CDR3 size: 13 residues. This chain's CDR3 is CASRGTANYGYTF. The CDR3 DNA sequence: TGTGCCAGCCGGGGGACGGCTAACTATGGCTACACCTTC.

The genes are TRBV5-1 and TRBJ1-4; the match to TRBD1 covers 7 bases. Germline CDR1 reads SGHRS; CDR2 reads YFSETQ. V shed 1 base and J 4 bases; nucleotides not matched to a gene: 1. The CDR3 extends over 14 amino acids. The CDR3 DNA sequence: TGCGCCAGCAGCTTGTACAGGGGTAATGAAAAACTGTTTTTT. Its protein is CASSLYRGNEKLFF.

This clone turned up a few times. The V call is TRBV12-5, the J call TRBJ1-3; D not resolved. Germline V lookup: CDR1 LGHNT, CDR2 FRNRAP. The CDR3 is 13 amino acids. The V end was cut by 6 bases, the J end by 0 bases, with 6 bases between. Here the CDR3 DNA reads TGTGCTAGTGGACAGTTCTCTGGAAACACCATATATTTT. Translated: CASGQFSGNTIYF.

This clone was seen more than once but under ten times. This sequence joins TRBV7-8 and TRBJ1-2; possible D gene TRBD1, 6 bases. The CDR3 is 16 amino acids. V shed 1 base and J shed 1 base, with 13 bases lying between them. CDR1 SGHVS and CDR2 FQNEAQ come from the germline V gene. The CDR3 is CASSLVAGEFNYGYTF. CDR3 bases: TGTGCCAGCAGCTTAGTGGCAGGGGAGTTTAACTATGGCTACACCTTC.

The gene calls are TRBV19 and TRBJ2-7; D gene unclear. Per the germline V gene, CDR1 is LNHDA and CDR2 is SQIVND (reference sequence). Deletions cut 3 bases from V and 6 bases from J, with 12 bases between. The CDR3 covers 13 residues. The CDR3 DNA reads TGTGCCAGTAGTATTGCCCACGGTCTCGAGCAGTACTTC. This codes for CASSIAHGLEQYF.

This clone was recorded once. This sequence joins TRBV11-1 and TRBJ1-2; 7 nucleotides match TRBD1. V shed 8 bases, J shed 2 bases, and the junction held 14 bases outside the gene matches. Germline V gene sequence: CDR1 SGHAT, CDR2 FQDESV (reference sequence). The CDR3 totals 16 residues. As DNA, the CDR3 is TGTGCCAGCCCACGGACAGGACCCACGGCCAACTATGGCTACACCTTC. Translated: CASPRTGPTANYGYTF.

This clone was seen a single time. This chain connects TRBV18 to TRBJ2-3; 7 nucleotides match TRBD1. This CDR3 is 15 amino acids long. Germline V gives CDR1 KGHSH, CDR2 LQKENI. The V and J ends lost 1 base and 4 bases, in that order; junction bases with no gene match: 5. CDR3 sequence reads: CASSPQGAVSDTQYF. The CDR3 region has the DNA TGTGCCAGCTCACCACAGGGGGCAGTATCAGATACGCAGTATTTT. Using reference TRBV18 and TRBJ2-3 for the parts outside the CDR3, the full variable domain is NAGVMQNPRHLVRRRGQEARLRCSPMKGHSHVYWYRQLPEEGLKFMVYLQKENIIDESGMPKERFSAEFPKEGPSILRIQQVVRGDSAAYFCASSPQGAVSDTQYFGPGTRLTVL.

CDR3 region: CASSLEINSGNTIYF. The DNA of the CDR3 is TGTGCCAGCAGCTTAGAAATTAACTCTGGAAACACCATATATTTT. The chain uses TRBV7-8 and TRBJ1-3; D ambiguous. Trimming took 1 base from V and 0 from J, leaving 7 bases between them. Germline V CDR1 and CDR2: SGHVS, FQNEAQ. This CDR3 has 15 amino acids.

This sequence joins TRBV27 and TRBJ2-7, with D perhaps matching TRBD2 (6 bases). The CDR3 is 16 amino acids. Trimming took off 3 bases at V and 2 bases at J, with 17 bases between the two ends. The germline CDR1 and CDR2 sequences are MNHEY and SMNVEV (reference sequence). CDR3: CASSFLGGVGPYEQYF. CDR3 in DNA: TGTGCCAGCAGTTTTCTGGGGGGAGTCGGTCCCTACGAGCAGTACTTC.

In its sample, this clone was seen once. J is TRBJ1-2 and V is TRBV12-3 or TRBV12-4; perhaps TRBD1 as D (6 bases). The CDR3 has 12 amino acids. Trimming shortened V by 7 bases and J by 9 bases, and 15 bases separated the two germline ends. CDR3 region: CASTLAGVSYTF. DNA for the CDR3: TGTGCCAGCACCCTTGCAGGGGTTAGCTACACCTTC.

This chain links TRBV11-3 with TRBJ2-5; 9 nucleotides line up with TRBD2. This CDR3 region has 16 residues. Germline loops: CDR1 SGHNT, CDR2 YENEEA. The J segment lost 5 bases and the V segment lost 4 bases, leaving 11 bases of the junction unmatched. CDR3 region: CASSYGTSIPQETQYF. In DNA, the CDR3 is TGTGCCAGCAGCTATGGGACTAGCATCCCTCAGGAGACCCAGTACTTC.

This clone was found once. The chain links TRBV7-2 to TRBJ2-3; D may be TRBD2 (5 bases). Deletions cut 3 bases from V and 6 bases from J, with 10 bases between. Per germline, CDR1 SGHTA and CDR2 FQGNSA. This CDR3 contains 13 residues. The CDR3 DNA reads TGTGCCAGCAGCTTTGGAGGCGTCGATACGCAGTATTTT. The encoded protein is CASSFGGVDTQYF.

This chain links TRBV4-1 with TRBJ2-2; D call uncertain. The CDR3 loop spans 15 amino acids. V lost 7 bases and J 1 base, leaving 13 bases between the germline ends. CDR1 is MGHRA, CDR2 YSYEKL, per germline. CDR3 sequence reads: CASTRQEKNTGELFF. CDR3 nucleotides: TGCGCCAGCACCCGACAAGAGAAGAACACCGGGGAGCTGTTTTTT.

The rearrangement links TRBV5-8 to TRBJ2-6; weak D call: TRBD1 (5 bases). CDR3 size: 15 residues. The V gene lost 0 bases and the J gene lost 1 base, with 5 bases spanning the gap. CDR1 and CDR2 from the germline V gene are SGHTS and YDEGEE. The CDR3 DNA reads TGTGCCAGCAGCTTGGGACAGTCTGGGGCCAACGTCCTGACTTTC. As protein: CASSLGQSGANVLTF.

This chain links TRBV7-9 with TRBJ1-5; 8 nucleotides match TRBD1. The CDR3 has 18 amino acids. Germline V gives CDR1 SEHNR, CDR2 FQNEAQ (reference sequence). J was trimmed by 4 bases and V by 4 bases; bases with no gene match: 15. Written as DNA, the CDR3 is TGTGCCAGCAGCTCAAGGTCCAGGCGACAGGGGAAGAATCAGCCCCAGCATTTT. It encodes CASSSRSRRQGKNQPQHF. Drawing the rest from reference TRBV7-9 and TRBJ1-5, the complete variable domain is DTGVSQNPRHKITKRGQNVTFRCDPISEHNRLYWYRQTLGQGPEFLTYFQNEAQLEKSRLLSDRFSAERPKGSFSTLEIQRTEQGDSAMYLCASSSRSRRQGKNQPQHFGDGTRLSIL.

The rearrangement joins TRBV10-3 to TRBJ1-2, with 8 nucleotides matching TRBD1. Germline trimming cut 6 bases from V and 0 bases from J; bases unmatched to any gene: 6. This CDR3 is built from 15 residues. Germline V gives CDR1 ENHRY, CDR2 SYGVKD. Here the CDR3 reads CAISNRGSTNYGYTF. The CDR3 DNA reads TGTGCCATCAGCAACAGGGGGAGTACTAACTATGGCTACACCTTC.

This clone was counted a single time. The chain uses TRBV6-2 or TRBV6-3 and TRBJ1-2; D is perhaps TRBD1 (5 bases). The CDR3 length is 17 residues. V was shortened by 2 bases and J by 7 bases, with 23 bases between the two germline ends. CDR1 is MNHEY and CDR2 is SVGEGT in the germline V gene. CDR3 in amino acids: CASSYIPLPGRAIGYTF. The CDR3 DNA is TGTGCCAGCAGTTACATCCCCCTCCCAGGGAGGGCTATTGGCTACACCTTC.

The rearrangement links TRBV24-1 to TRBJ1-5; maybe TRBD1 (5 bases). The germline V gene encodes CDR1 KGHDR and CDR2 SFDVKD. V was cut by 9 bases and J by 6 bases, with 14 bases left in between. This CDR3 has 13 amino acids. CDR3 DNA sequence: TGTGCCACCCAGGCTAAGGACACTCAGCCCCAGCATTTT. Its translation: CATQAKDTQPQHF.

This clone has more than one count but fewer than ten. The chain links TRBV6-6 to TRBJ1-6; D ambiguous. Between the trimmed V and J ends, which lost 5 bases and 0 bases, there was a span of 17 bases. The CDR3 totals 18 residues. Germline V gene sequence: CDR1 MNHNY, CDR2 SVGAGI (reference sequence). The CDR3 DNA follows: TGTGCCAGCAGTCCACGGCGCGCTCCGGGCTCCTATAATTCACCCCTCCACTTT. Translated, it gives CASSPRRAPGSYNSPLHF.

Here the CDR3 DNA reads TGTGCCAGCAGTGGACAGGGTCAATACTATGGCTACACCTTC. Its protein is CASSGQGQYYGYTF. This sequence joins TRBV2 and TRBJ1-2; 7 positions match TRBD1. This CDR3 has 14 amino acids. Germline V gives CDR1 SNHLY, CDR2 FYNNEI. V lost 4 bases and J lost 3; bases outside the gene matches: 5.

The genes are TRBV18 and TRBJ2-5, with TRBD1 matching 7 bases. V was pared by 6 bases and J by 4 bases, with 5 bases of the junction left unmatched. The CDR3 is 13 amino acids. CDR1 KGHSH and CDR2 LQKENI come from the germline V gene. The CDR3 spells CASSGTDRETQYF. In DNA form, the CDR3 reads TGTGCCAGCTCCGGGACAGATAGAGAGACCCAGTACTTC.

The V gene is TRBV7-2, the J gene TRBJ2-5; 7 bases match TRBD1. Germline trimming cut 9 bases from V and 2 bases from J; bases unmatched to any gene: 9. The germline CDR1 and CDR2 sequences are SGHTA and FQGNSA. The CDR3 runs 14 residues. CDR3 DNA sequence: TGTGCCAGTAAGCAGGGGGTCAATCAAGAGACCCAGTACTTC. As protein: CASKQGVNQETQYF.

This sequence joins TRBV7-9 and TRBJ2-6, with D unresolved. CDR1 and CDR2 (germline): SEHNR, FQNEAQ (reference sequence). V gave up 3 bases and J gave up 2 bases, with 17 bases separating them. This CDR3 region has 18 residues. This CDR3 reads CASSFHTSGGTGANVLTF. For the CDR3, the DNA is TGTGCCAGCAGCTTTCACACCAGTGGCGGCACTGGGGCCAACGTCCTGACTTTC.

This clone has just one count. The CDR3: CASSYSGRVYGYTF. CDR3 bases: TGTGCCAGCAGTTACTCGGGCAGAGTCTATGGCTACACCTTC. The chain joins TRBV6-5 to TRBJ1-2; unclear D gene. In germline, CDR1 is MNHEY, CDR2 SVGAGI. V lost 0 bases, J lost 4 bases, and 9 bases lay in between. The CDR3 loop spans 14 amino acids.

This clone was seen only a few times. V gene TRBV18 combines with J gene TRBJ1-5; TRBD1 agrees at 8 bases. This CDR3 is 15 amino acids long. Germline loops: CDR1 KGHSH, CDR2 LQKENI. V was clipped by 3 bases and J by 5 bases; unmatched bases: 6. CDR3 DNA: TGTGCCAGCTCACCGCACCAGGGGGCAGATCAGCCCCAGCATTTT. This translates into CASSPHQGADQPQHF.

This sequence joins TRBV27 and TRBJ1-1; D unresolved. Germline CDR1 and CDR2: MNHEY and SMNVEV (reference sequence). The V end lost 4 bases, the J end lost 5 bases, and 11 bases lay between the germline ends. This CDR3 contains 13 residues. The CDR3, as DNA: TGTGCCAGCAGTTATCGCAGCGATACTGAAGCTTTCTTT. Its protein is CASSYRSDTEAFF.

The CDR3 here is CASSPTSLSGGQGNTEAFF. DNA for the CDR3: TGCGCCAGCAGCCCGACAAGCCTTTCCGGGGGACAGGGGAACACTGAAGCTTTCTTT. The chain joins TRBV4-1 to TRBJ1-1, with 9 bases lining up with TRBD1. The CDR3 contains 19 residues. Trimming at V came to 4 bases and at J to 1 base, leaving 16 bases not matched to a gene. The germline CDR1 and CDR2 sequences are MGHRA and YSYEKL.

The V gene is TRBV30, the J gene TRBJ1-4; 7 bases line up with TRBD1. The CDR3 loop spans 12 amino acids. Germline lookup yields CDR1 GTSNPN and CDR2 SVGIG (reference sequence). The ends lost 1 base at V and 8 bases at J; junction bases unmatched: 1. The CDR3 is CAWSGDREKLFF. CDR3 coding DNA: TGTGCCTGGAGTGGGGACAGAGAAAAACTGTTTTTT. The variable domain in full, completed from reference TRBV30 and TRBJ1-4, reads SQTIHQWPATLVQPVGSPLSLECTVEGTSNPNLYWYRQAAGRGLQLLFYSVGIGQISSEVPQNLSASRPQDRQFILSSKKLLLSDSGFYLCAWSGDREKLFFGSGTQLSVL.

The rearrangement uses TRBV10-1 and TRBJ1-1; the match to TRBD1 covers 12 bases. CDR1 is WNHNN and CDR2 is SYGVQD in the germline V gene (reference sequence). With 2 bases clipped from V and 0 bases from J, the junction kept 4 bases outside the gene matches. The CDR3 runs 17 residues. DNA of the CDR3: TGCGCCAGCAGTGAGGGGGGGACAGGGGGCCTGAACACTGAAGCTTTCTTT. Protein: CASSEGGTGGLNTEAFF.

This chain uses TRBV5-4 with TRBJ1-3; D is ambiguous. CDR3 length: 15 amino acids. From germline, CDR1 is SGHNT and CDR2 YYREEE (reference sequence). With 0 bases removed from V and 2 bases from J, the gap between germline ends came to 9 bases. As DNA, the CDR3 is TGTGCCAGCAGCTTGGACCGTAGAGCTGGAAACACCATATATTTT. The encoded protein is CASSLDRRAGNTIYF.

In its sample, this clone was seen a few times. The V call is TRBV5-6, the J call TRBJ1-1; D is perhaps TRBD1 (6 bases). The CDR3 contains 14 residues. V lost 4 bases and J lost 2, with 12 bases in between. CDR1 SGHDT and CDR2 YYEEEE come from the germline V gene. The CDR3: CASSPGHLNTEAFF. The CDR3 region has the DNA TGTGCCAGCAGCCCGGGACACCTCAACACTGAAGCTTTCTTT.